The present T cell receptor (beta chain) was sequenced within a study of CD8+ T cells in alopecia areata. Regarding treatment: oral pan-JAK inhibitor, 5-10 mg twice daily. cDNA reverse transcribed from extracted RNA served as the sequencing template. Generated by immunoSEQ multiplex PCR, the TCRdb table keeps only in-frame clones and is missing some. This repertoire shows approximately 200,000 clones, 58% found once; its top ten account for 5.5% to 6%. This CDR3 has 14 residues. V gave up 5 bases and J gave up 5 bases; unmatched junction bases: 5. Germline-derived CDR1 and CDR2 are ENHRY and SYGVKD. Here the sequenced sample was CD4+ T cells sorted from blood, taken at week 24, from a patient treated with tofacitinib. This sequence was found in a human donor with alopecia areata. This chain connects TRBV10-3 to TRBJ2-5, with 10 positions matching TRBD2. The chain's CDR3 is CAISSGGAEETQYF. CDR3 DNA: TGTGCCATCAGTAGCGGGGGGGCGGAGGAGACCCAGTACTTC.